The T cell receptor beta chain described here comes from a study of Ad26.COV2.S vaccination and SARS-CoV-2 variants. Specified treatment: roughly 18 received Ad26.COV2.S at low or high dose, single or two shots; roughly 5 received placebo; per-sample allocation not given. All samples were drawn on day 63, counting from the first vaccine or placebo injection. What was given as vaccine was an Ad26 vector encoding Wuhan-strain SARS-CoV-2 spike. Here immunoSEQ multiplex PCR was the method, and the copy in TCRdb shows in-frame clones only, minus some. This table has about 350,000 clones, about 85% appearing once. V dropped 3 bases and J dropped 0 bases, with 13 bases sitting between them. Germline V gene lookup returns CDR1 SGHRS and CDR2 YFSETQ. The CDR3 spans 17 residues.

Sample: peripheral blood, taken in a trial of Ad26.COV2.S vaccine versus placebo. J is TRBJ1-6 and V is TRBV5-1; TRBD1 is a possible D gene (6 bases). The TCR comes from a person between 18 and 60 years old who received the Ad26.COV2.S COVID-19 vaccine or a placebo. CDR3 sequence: CASSSVQGGSYNSPLHF. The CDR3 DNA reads TGCGCCAGCAGCTCAGTACAGGGCGGCTCCTATAATTCACCCCTCCACTTT.